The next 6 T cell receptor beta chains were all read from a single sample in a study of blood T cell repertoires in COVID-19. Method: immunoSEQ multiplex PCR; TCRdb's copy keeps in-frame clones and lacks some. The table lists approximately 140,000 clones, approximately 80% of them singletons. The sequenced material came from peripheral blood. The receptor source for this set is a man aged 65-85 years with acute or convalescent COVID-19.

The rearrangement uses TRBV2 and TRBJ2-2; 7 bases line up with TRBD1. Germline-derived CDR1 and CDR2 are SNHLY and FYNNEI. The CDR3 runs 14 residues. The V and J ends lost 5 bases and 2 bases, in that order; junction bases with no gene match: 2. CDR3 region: CASSWDSNTGELFF. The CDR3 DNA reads TGTGCCAGCAGTTGGGACAGCAACACCGGGGAGCTGTTTTTT. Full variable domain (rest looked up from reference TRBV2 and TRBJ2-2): EPEVTQTPSHQVTQMGQEVILRCVPISNHLYFYWYRQILGQKVEFLVSFYNNEISEKSEIFDDQFSVERPDGSNFTLKIRSTKLEDSAMYFCASSWDSNTGELFFGEGSRLTVL.

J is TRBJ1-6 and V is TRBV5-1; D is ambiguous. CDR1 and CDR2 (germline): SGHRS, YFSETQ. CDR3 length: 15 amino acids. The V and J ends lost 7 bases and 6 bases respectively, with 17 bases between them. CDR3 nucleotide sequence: TGCGCCAGCGTGCCCCCCGGGTCGCGTAATTCACCCCTCCACTTT. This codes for CASVPPGSRNSPLHF.

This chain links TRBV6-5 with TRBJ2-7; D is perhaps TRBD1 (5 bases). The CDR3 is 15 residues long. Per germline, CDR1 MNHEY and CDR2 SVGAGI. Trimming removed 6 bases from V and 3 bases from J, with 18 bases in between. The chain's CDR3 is CASRRMTEIIYEQYF. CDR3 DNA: TGTGCCAGCAGACGAATGACAGAAATAATCTACGAGCAGTACTTC.

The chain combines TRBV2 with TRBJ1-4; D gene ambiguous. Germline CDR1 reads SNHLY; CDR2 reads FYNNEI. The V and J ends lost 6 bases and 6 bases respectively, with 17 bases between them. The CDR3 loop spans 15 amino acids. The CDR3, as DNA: TGTGCCAGCAGGAGGGTCCTACTCTCGGATGAAAAACTGTTTTTT. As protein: CASRRVLLSDEKLFF. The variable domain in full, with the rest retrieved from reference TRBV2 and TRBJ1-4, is EPEVTQTPSHQVTQMGQEVILRCVPISNHLYFYWYRQILGQKVEFLVSFYNNEISEKSEIFDDQFSVERPDGSNFTLKIRSTKLEDSAMYFCASRRVLLSDEKLFFGSGTQLSVL.

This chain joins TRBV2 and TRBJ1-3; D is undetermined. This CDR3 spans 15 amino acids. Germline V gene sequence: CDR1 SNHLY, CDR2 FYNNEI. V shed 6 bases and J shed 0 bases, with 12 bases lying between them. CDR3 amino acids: CASSGGSSSGNTIYF. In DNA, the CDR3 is TGTGCCAGCAGCGGAGGTTCGAGCTCTGGAAACACCATATATTTT.

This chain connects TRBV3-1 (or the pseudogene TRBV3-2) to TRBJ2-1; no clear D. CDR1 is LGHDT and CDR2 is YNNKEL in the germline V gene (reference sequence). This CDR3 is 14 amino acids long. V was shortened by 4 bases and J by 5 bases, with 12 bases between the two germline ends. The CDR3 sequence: CASSPLGDNNEQFF. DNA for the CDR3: TGTGCCAGCAGCCCACTGGGTGACAACAATGAGCAGTTCTTC.